This is a list of T cell receptor beta chains from one sample in a study of naive and memory T cell subsets. TCRdb re-derived calls from the UMI-ligation and nested PCR reads in MiXCR, one entry per CDR3 protein. Among over 100,000 distinct CDR3 sequences listed, around 35% were seen once. The sequencing input was central memory CD4+ T cells from blood. These TCRs come from a human donor in good health. Both conserved end residues are part of each CDR3. Not all rows give a size; the values are once, few, many and, for expanded clones, a class.

clone_size	j_call	v_call	cdr3_aa
medium-sized	TRBJ2-1	TRBV29-1	CSVRPNLLNEQFF
many	TRBJ1-5	TRBV9	CASSVGAGENQPQHF
few	TRBJ2-7	TRBV29-1	CSVVGGRLGEQYF
few	TRBJ2-4	TRBV7-2	CASSSEISLAKNIQYF
-	TRBJ1-6	TRBV29-1	CSVRTGSYNSPLHF
few	TRBJ1-3	TRBV6-5	CASSYWPVSGNTIYF
-	TRBJ2-1	TRBV2	CASSSGSSYNEQFF
-	TRBJ2-1	TRBV18	CASSPRGTGAWEQFF
-	TRBJ2-3	TRBV12-3/TRBV12-4	CASSFGDTQYF
few	TRBJ2-7	TRBV7-9	CASSNYEQYF
few	TRBJ2-1	TRBV7-8	CASSPSPMKAGGGNEQFF
-	TRBJ2-1	TRBV6-2/TRBV6-3	CASSLMRGGSSSYNEQFF
few	TRBJ2-7	TRBV12-3/TRBV12-4	CASGTSGTDEQYF
-	TRBJ1-2	TRBV5-1	CASSRTQGARNYGYTF
-	TRBJ2-5	TRBV28	CASSFHPAQQETQYF
many	TRBJ2-7	TRBV28	CASSISPYEQYF
-	TRBJ1-5	TRBV30	CAWSPRGEAQPQHF
few	TRBJ2-1	TRBV20-1	CSARGSRGVDEQFF
few	TRBJ2-3	TRBV29-1	CSVDWTDTQYF
-	TRBJ2-3	TRBV7-2	CASSLGPADTQYF
few	TRBJ2-1	TRBV20-1	CSARDVASGSINEQFF
-	TRBJ2-1	TRBV5-4	CASSSGLRTSGRNEQFF
few	TRBJ1-2	TRBV29-1	CSVDPGGGGYTF
many	TRBJ2-1	TRBV7-6	CASSVQAVAMGEQFF
few	TRBJ2-3	TRBV20-1	CSAYYSGSPTDTQYF
few	TRBJ2-7	TRBV2	CASRRTEVWEQYF
many	TRBJ2-3	TRBV6-5	CASNPAGVDTQYF
few	TRBJ1-4	TRBV5-1	CASSLTGGTNEKLFF
-	TRBJ2-4	TRBV2	CASRSENIQYF
-	TRBJ2-7	TRBV24-1	CATSDSSGGSIYEQYF
few	TRBJ2-1	TRBV4-1	CASSGIRAGIAYNEQFF
few	TRBJ2-7	TRBV5-1	CASSLQVDYEQYF
few	TRBJ2-1	TRBV7-2	CASSDGLGLYEQFF
-	TRBJ1-1	TRBV19	CASSIPGLNTEAFF
few	TRBJ2-1	TRBV4-1	CASSRYMDRGPSNEQFF
few	TRBJ2-7	TRBV29-1	CSVAQGVYEQYF
-	TRBJ2-1	TRBV24-1	CATSADPGLEQFF
few	TRBJ2-7	TRBV4-1	CASSQSSTSGPYEQYF
-	TRBJ1-1	TRBV6-5	CASTGDPGTEAFF
medium-sized	TRBJ2-1	TRBV19	CASSRTSPSVNEQFF
few	TRBJ1-4	TRBV29-1	CSAMTGQGGEKLFF
-	TRBJ2-7	TRBV6-2/TRBV6-3	CASSIVRTQEQYF
once	TRBJ2-7	TRBV11-2	CASSLDRGVIEQYF
few	TRBJ2-4	TRBV12-5	CASGPGPDIQYF